The source of this T cell receptor (beta chain) is a study of OX40 agonist ivuxolimab in advanced cancers. Study as a whole: About 42% of patients had received prior checkpoint inhibitor therapy. The study, taken as a whole, reports: Dosing at 0.1 to 3.0 mg/kg was accompanied by clonal expansion of CD4+ and CD8+ blood T cells by week 6.

In the case of this clone: Its antigen is still unknown.

Between the trimmed V and J ends, which lost 11 bases and 2 bases, there was a span of 12 bases. Germline assignment: CDR1 MDHEN and CDR2 SYDVKM. This CDR3 contains 13 residues. Sequencing used immunoSEQ multiplex PCR; TCRdb keeps in-frame clones, though not all of them. The sample has approximately 57,000 clones, roughly 88% seen once; the top ten hold more than 3%. The sample in question was CD4+ or CD8+ T cells sorted from blood, obtained in a trial of the OX40 agonist ivuxolimab. The chain links TRBV28 to TRBJ2-2; D ambiguous. The clonotype originates from an adult with an advanced solid tumor such as melanoma, head and neck, liver or kidney cancer. CDR3 region: CAHLASNTGELFF. As DNA, the CDR3 is TGTGCCCACCTTGCAAGCAACACCGGGGAGCTGTTTTTT.